Following are 27 T cell receptor beta chains from one sample sequenced in a study of cytomegalovirus exposure and HLA in healthy donors (dated by TCRdb to about 2017). The method behind the library was the immunoSEQ multiplex PCR assay. For the multiplex PCR, a mixture combining 60 forward primers for TCR Vbeta segments and 13 reverse primers for TCR Jbeta segments was used. Entries here come from immuneACCESS through TCRdb and include only in-frame sequences with V and J called. Some clones fail to appear in such tables; in the studies checked, an unresolved V gene covers under half of the shortfall, and the cause of the remainder is unknown. The sample has about 130,000 clones on record, roughly three quarters of them singletons. About 2% of the sample belongs to the ten largest clones. Sample: PBMCs. The receptor set was obtained from a young man in good health and CMV-seronegative.

The chain links TRBV10-3 to TRBJ1-1; D is possibly TRBD1 (6 bases). Germline CDR1 is ENHRY and CDR2 is SYGVKD. This CDR3 has 17 residues. V was cut by 4 bases and J by 0 bases, with 18 bases left in between. Here the CDR3 DNA reads TGTGCCATCAGTGGCAGGGGAGGGTTTGGCTTGAACACTGAAGCTTTCTTT. Encoded protein: CAISGRGGFGLNTEAFF.

The V and J genes are TRBV5-1 and TRBJ2-2; D remains ambiguous. The germline gives CDR1 SGHRS, CDR2 YFSETQ. Trimming left V 1 base short and J 0 bases short, with 10 bases between. The CDR3 spans 16 residues. The CDR3 loop reads CASSLLILANTGELFF. CDR3 DNA sequence: TGCGCCAGCAGCTTGCTGATCTTAGCGAACACCGGGGAGCTGTTTTTT.

Points on this clone: At one end the junction does not follow the germline gene, possibly because of a read error. J is TRBJ2-2 and V is TRBV7-7, with D perhaps TRBD2 (5 bases). Germline V lookup: CDR1 SSHAT, CDR2 FNYEAQ (reference sequence). The CDR3 extends over 16 amino acids. CDR3 nucleotides: TGTGCTAGCAGCTTAACCCTAGCCCCGAACACCGGGGAGCTGTTTTTT. It translates to CASSLTLAPNTGELFF.

This chain uses TRBV2 with TRBJ2-5; TRBD2 matches at 12 bases. The better agreement between TRBJ2-7 and the DNA end casts doubt on the J call. Germline lookup yields CDR1 SNHLY and CDR2 FYNNEI. The CDR3 covers 18 residues. The CDR3 DNA sequence: TGTGCCAGCAGTGTCCCTGAAGGCCTAGCGGGAGGGCTCCACGAGCAGTACTTC. As protein: CASSVPEGLAGGLHEQYF.

A few counts support this clone. This chain connects TRBV2 to TRBJ2-2; 12 nucleotides match TRBD2. V lost 6 bases, J lost 6 bases, and 5 bases stayed unmatched. This CDR3 region has 15 residues. Looked up from germline, CDR1 is SNHLY and CDR2 is FYNNEI. CDR3 sequence reads: CASRETSGSPGELFF. CDR3 in DNA: TGTGCCAGCAGGGAGACTAGCGGGAGTCCCGGGGAGCTGTTTTTT. Full variable domain (missing parts from reference TRBV2 and TRBJ2-2): EPEVTQTPSHQVTQMGQEVILRCVPISNHLYFYWYRQILGQKVEFLVSFYNNEISEKSEIFDDQFSVERPDGSNFTLKIRSTKLEDSAMYFCASRETSGSPGELFFGEGSRLTVL.

This clone was seen once. The chain has TRBV6-5 and TRBJ2-5; 10 nucleotides match TRBD1. The tail of the sequence fits TRBJ2-7 better, so the J call may be wrong. Germline values: CDR1 MNHEY, CDR2 SVGAGI. This CDR3 has 15 residues. Written as DNA, the CDR3 is TGTGCCAGCAGTGCGGACAGGGGGGCTAGCTACGAGCAGTACTTC. Translating it yields CASSADRGASYEQYF.

This chain joins TRBV5-1 and TRBJ2-3; 10 bases line up with TRBD2. Trimming removed 2 bases from V and 0 bases from J; junction bases left unmatched: 9. This CDR3 contains 18 residues. CDR1 SGHRS and CDR2 YFSETQ come from the germline V gene. CDR3 residues: CASSLYLAGVSSTDTQYF. Here the CDR3 DNA reads TGCGCCAGCAGCTTATATCTAGCGGGAGTTTCTAGCACAGATACGCAGTATTTT.

The chain has TRBV7-3 and TRBJ2-2; 12 nucleotides align to TRBD2. Germline CDR1 reads SGHTA; CDR2 reads FQGTGA. V shed 5 bases and J 1 base; nucleotides not matched to a gene: 2. The CDR3 length is 16 residues. This chain's CDR3 is CASSLLAGGNTGELFF. The DNA for the CDR3 is TGTGCCAGCAGCCTACTAGCGGGAGGGAACACCGGGGAGCTGTTTTTT. Variable domain in full (rest from reference TRBV7-3 and TRBJ2-2): GAGVSQTPSNKVTEKGKYVELRCDPISGHTALYWYRQSLGQGPEFLIYFQGTGAADDSGLPNDRFFAVRPEGSVSTLKIQRTERGDSAVYLCASSLLAGGNTGELFFGEGSRLTVL.

The rearrangement joins TRBV9 to TRBJ2-1, with 10 bases matching TRBD2. This CDR3 contains 16 residues. Losses at the gene ends were 2 bases for V and 4 bases for J; bases not matched to a gene: 6. Germline assignment: CDR1 SGDLS and CDR2 YYNGEE. The CDR3 sequence: CASSVETSGPYNEQFF. CDR3 DNA sequence: TGTGCCAGCAGCGTCGAGACTAGCGGGCCTTACAATGAGCAGTTCTTC.

This clone was recorded only once. The gene calls are TRBV18 and TRBJ2-1; D gene uncertain. CDR1 and CDR2 from the germline V gene are KGHSH and LQKENI. The CDR3 runs to 11 residues. The V end lost 5 bases, the J end lost 9 bases, and 8 bases lay between the germline ends. The chain's CDR3 is CASSTRSEQFF. The DNA for the CDR3 is TGTGCCAGCTCAACGCGAAGTGAGCAGTTCTTC.

This rearrangement joins TRBV19 to TRBJ2-7, with 7 positions matching TRBD2. Per the germline V gene, CDR1 is LNHDA and CDR2 is SQIVND (reference sequence). V was pared by 5 bases and J by 0 bases, with 16 bases of the junction left unmatched. CDR3 size: 18 residues. The CDR3 loop reads CASSAYSTGGSRSYEQYF. The CDR3 nucleotides read TGTGCCAGTAGTGCGTACAGTACTGGCGGGAGCCGCTCCTACGAGCAGTACTTC. The variable domain in full, completed from reference TRBV19 and TRBJ2-7, reads DGGITQSPKYLFRKEGQNVTLSCEQNLNHDAMYWYRQDPGQGLRLIYYSQIVNDFQKGDIAEGYSVSREKKESFPLTVTSAQKNPTAFYLCASSAYSTGGSRSYEQYFGPGTRLTVT.

J is TRBJ2-1 and V is TRBV5-1; 11 positions agree with TRBD1. Germline V gives CDR1 SGHRS, CDR2 YFSETQ. This CDR3 is built from 15 residues. The V and J ends lost 4 bases and 8 bases, in that order; junction bases with no gene match: 8. CDR3 DNA: TGCGCCAGCAGCGGGGACAGGGGGAGGTTGGATGAGCAGTTCTTC. It is translated as CASSGDRGRLDEQFF.

This clone appeared a few times. This chain joins TRBV4-2 and TRBJ1-2, with D possibly matching TRBD1 (5 bases). This CDR3 is 15 amino acids long. Trimming took 4 bases from V and 5 from J, leaving 17 bases between them. The germline CDR1 and CDR2 sequences are LGHNA and YNFKEQ. The CDR3 spells CASSPGEAANYGYTF. The CDR3 DNA follows: TGTGCCAGCAGCCCGGGGGAGGCGGCCAATTATGGCTACACCTTC.

This clone was counted once. The CDR3 spells CASTAPSAGEETQYF. The CDR3 DNA is TGCGCCAGTACCGCCCCGTCAGCGGGAGAAGAGACCCAGTACTTC. V usage is TRBV5-1 and J usage is TRBJ2-5, with 8 bases matching TRBD2. V was pared by 8 bases and J by 3 bases, with 12 bases of the junction left unmatched. The CDR3 runs 15 residues. Looked up from germline, CDR1 is SGHRS and CDR2 is YFSETQ.

This clone was found once. The V and J genes are TRBV29-1 and TRBJ1-3; weak D call: TRBD1 (5 bases). The germline gives CDR1 SQVTM, CDR2 ANQGSEA. Trimming took off 5 bases at V and 4 bases at J, with 12 bases between the two ends. The CDR3 consists of 13 residues. The CDR3 loop is CSVQWTPGNTIYF. CDR3 sequence (DNA): TGCAGCGTTCAATGGACACCGGGAAACACCATATATTTT.

This sequence joins TRBV7-3 and TRBJ1-1; D uncertain. CDR1 SGHTA and CDR2 FQGTGA come from the germline V gene. This CDR3 region has 14 residues. The germline V and J ends were trimmed by 1 base and 4 bases, with 10 bases remaining between them. The CDR3 protein is CASSLNPGSTEAFF. The CDR3 nucleotides are TGTGCCAGCAGCTTAAACCCAGGTAGCACTGAAGCTTTCTTT.

This chain links TRBV6-5 with TRBJ1-5, with 7 positions matching TRBD1. V lost 2 bases to trimming and J lost 4 bases; unmatched junction nucleotides: 5. The CDR3 extends over 15 amino acids. Germline V gene sequence: CDR1 MNHEY, CDR2 SVGAGI. CDR3 sequence reads: CASSYTGQANQPQHF. The CDR3, as DNA: TGTGCCAGCAGTTACACTGGACAGGCAAATCAGCCCCAGCATTTT.

This chain uses TRBV9 with TRBJ1-6; the D is unclear. The germline V and J ends were trimmed by 0 bases and 8 bases, with 6 bases remaining between them. Per the germline V gene, CDR1 is SGDLS and CDR2 is YYNGEE. The CDR3 is made up of 13 amino acids. The CDR3 bases are TGTGCCAGCAGCGTAGGGGAGTATTCACCCCTCCACTTT. It translates to CASSVGEYSPLHF.

This chain links TRBV18 with TRBJ2-1, with D tentatively TRBD2 (6 bases). Germline V gives CDR1 KGHSH, CDR2 LQKENI. V shed 3 bases and J shed 8 bases, with 20 bases lying between them. This CDR3 spans 16 amino acids. CDR3 nucleotide sequence: TGTGCCAGCTCACCTGTAGCGGAGCCCCTCTTTGATGAGCAGTTCTTC. Its translation: CASSPVAEPLFDEQFF.

The V gene is TRBV18, the J gene TRBJ1-5; no clear D gene. The germline CDR1 and CDR2 sequences are KGHSH and LQKENI. The CDR3 runs 14 residues. With 4 bases removed from V and 2 bases from J, the gap between germline ends came to 9 bases. CDR3 amino acids: CASSRENRNQPQHF. The CDR3 region has the DNA TGTGCCAGCTCACGGGAGAATCGCAATCAGCCCCAGCATTTT.

This clone was seen once. The rearrangement uses TRBV9 and TRBJ2-7, with TRBD2 as a possible D gene (5 bases). The CDR3 contains 13 residues. Germline loops: CDR1 SGDLS, CDR2 YYNGEE. With 1 base removed from V and 3 bases from J, the gap between germline ends came to 8 bases. In DNA form, the CDR3 reads TGTGCCAGCAGCGTATCCAGCGGCTACGAGCAGTACGTC. Amino acids: CASSVSSGYEQYV.

The rearrangement links TRBV6-5 to TRBJ1-2; maybe TRBD1 (5 bases). CDR3 length equals 13 residues. Germline CDR1 is MNHEY and CDR2 is SVGAGI. The V and J ends lost 7 bases and 11 bases respectively, with 20 bases between them. The CDR3 protein is CASKRQSLSPYTF. The CDR3 nucleotides read TGTGCCAGCAAGAGACAGTCACTCTCTCCTTACACCTTC.

The chain carries TRBV5-1 and TRBJ1-3; perhaps TRBD1 as D (6 bases). Germline CDR1 and CDR2: SGHRS and YFSETQ. The CDR3 contains 16 residues. Trimming shortened V by 0 bases and J by 4 bases, and 14 bases separated the two germline ends. CDR3 DNA sequence: TGCGCCAGCAGCTTGGCCCTCACAGGGTTCGGAAACACCATATATTTT. Protein sequence: CASSLALTGFGNTIYF.

The V gene is TRBV7-7, the J gene TRBJ2-2, with D uncertain. This CDR3 contains 13 residues. CDR1 and CDR2 (germline): SSHAT, FNYEAQ (reference sequence). V was cut by 4 bases and J by 0 bases, with 3 bases left in between. As DNA, the CDR3 is TGTGCCAGCAGCTCCTCGAACACCGGGGAGCTGTTTTTT. This codes for CASSSSNTGELFF.

The chain joins TRBV28 to TRBJ2-5, with 9 positions matching TRBD1. TRBJ2-7 explains the end of the DNA better; the J call may be wrong. This CDR3 contains 15 residues. CDR1 MDHEN and CDR2 SYDVKM come from the germline V gene. The CDR3 reads CASRVGGTGYYEQYF. DNA of the CDR3: TGTGCCAGCAGAGTCGGCGGGACAGGGTACTACGAGCAGTACTTC.

The chain is built from TRBV28 and TRBJ2-6; no firm D call. Germline-derived CDR1 and CDR2 are MDHEN and SYDVKM. With 3 bases removed from V and 0 bases from J, the gap between germline ends came to 12 bases. This CDR3 has 17 residues. The CDR3 coding sequence is TGTGCCAGCAGTTTGGAGTTAATCAACTCTGGGGCCAACGTCCTGACTTTC. It specifies CASSLELINSGANVLTF.

Here the CDR3 DNA reads TGTGCCAGCAGCCAAATTGGCGGTCCGAACACCGGGGAGCTGTTTTTT. Amino acids: CASSQIGGPNTGELFF. The V and J genes are TRBV4-2 and TRBJ2-2, with D uncertain. This CDR3 comprises 16 residues. The germline V gene encodes CDR1 LGHNA and CDR2 YNFKEQ. V was trimmed by 2 bases and J by 0 bases, leaving 10 bases between them.